This T cell receptor (beta chain) is from a study of metastatic and nonmetastatic thyroid tumors. As for the study in general: Repertoires from malignant and benign thyroid patients were compared across blood and tumor or nodule tissue.

All patients reached thyroid surgery having received no treatment beforehand. In the authors' methods: What underpinned the distant-metastasis classifier for papillary thyroid cancer was the set of CDR3 differences across clinicopathological groups. With MiXCR, TCRdb called clones anew from the PCR reads. The authors' filters were not applied to this entry. The sample carries tens of thousands of clones, approximately 11% recorded once. This clone was recorded many times. Its antigen is still unknown. CDR1 is SGHRS, CDR2 YFSETQ, per germline. After removal of 7 bases from V and 4 bases from J, the junction contained 7 bases not matched to a gene. The length of the CDR3 is 13 residues. Study outcomes and limitations: Significantly higher TCR beta diversity was reportedly seen in malignant thyroid tumors than benign nodules, in blood and tumor.

Source material: blood. This rearrangement joins TRBV5-1 to TRBJ2-5; 7 bases align to TRBD1. The TCR sequence derives from a female donor with papillary thyroid cancer or a benign thyroid nodule (not recorded which). Some clones in this sample may be carry-over from other donors' samples. CDR3 nucleotides: TGCGCCAGCCAAGGGGGCAGGGGAGAGACCCAGTACTTC. Translation: CASQGGRGETQYF. The whole variable domain, filled in from reference TRBV5-1 and TRBJ2-5, reads KAGVTQTPRYLIKTRGQQVTLSCSPISGHRSVSWYQQTPGQGLQFLFEYFSETQRNKGNFPGRFSGRQFSNSRSEMNVSTLELGDSALYLCASQGGRGETQYFGPGTRLLVL.